Presented here are 3 T cell receptor beta chains from one specimen sequenced in a study of T cell responses to AZD1222 COVID-19 vaccine (dated by TCRdb to the early 2020s). The time point label corresponds to: baseline before first vaccination. Libraries were constructed by the immunoSEQ multiplex PCR assay. As stored in TCRdb, this immuneACCESS dataset retains in-frame rearrangements with V and J assigned. A fraction of the clones does not appear; measured against another copy, unresolved V genes explain less than half of the discrepancy, and the remainder lacks a known reason. A total of around 62,000 clones appear in this sample, approximately 90% of them only once. The top ten clones comprise around 4.9% of the sample. Sequenced material: peripheral blood, taken on day 0 of AZD1222 vaccination. Receptors were obtained from an adult in good health.

The chain recombines TRBV27 with TRBJ1-6; D is possibly TRBD1 (5 bases). The ends were cut back, 0 bases at V and 8 bases at J, with 11 bases in the middle. The CDR3 is 15 amino acids. Germline values: CDR1 MNHEY, CDR2 SMNVEV (reference sequence). CDR3 bases: TGTGCCAGCAGTTTATCCGGGACCCTATATTCACCCCTCCACTTT. Translating gives CASSLSGTLYSPLHF.

The rearrangement uses TRBV6-5 and TRBJ2-1; either TRBD1 or TRBD2 may fit D (5 bases each). V gave up 0 bases and J gave up 15 bases, with 12 bases separating them. There are 12 residues in the CDR3. Germline V lookup: CDR1 MNHEY, CDR2 SVGAGI. The CDR3 loop reads CASSYSRGSWFF. CDR3 bases: TGTGCCAGCAGTTACTCGAGGGGATCGTGGTTCTTC.

The V gene is TRBV4-2, the J gene TRBJ1-5, with a possible D match to TRBD1 (6 bases). V lost 5 bases to trimming and J lost 0 bases, with 11 bases between them. Germline-derived CDR1 and CDR2 are LGHNA and YNFKEQ. This CDR3 spans 15 amino acids. The CDR3 sequence: CASSKGEISNQPQHF. The CDR3 nucleotides read TGTGCCAGCAGCAAGGGGGAAATTAGCAATCAGCCCCAGCATTTT.